This TCR beta chain was captured by sequencing in a study of human T cells and chemical hapten exposure. Across the whole study: All through the approximately 23-week study, the scalp of each patient received diphenylcyclopropenone doses weekly.

About this clonotype: Its specificity is unknown.

Study outcomes and limitations: Patch test scores rose with PT1 expanded TCR counts, a positive correlation. TCRs above 1 in 1000 frequency did not change with DPC sensitization.

The CDR3 runs to 15 residues. CDR1 and CDR2 from the germline V gene are SGHTA and FQGNSA. The ends lost 4 bases at V and 7 bases at J; junction bases unmatched: 10. TCRdb ran MiXCR on the RACE reads and lists one entry per CDR3 protein. The top ten clones hold 2% to 2.5% of a sample with some 110,000 distinct CDR3 sequences, around 10% of them seen once. Time point denoted: patch test 3, about 24 weeks after DPC sensitization. Treatment reported: therapeutic diphenylcyclopropenone sensitization with weekly scalp DPC. The source of this sequence is a woman in her fifties or sixties with alopecia areata. Some clones in this sample may be carry-over from other donors' samples. The V gene is TRBV7-2, the J gene TRBJ2-1, with 7 bases identical to TRBD2. The material was whole blood, obtained in connection with sensitization to the hapten diphenylcyclopropenone (DPC). CDR3 in amino acids: CASSSGLDLRNEQFF. As DNA, the CDR3 is TGTGCCAGCAGCTCAGGACTAGACCTTAGGAATGAGCAGTTCTTC.